Below, 26 T cell receptor beta chains from the same sample are listed, as sequenced in a study of T cell responses to AZD1222 COVID-19 vaccine. The data were produced by immunoSEQ multiplex PCR, yet TCRdb's version contains in-frame clones alone and is incomplete. The sample contains 80,000 or so clones, roughly four fifths of which appear only once. The starting material was peripheral blood, obtained on day 0 of AZD1222 vaccination. These receptors all come from an adult in good health.

The V call is TRBV4-2, the J call TRBJ2-1; 11 nucleotides agree with TRBD2. The junction had 13 bases not matched to a gene; V was cut back by 5 bases and J by 7 bases. The CDR3 totals 17 residues. Looked up from germline, CDR1 is LGHNA and CDR2 is YNFKEQ. CDR3 sequence reads: CASSAEGVAGGMNEQFF. The CDR3 DNA follows: TGTGCCAGCAGCGCAGAAGGCGTAGCGGGGGGGATGAATGAGCAGTTCTTC.

V usage is TRBV7-8 and J usage is TRBJ1-1; 7 nucleotides match TRBD1. Unmatched junction bases numbered 8, after V lost 1 base and J lost 6 bases. CDR1 SGHVS and CDR2 FQNEAQ come from the germline V gene. The CDR3 length is 15 residues. The CDR3 sequence: CASSLEGARSPEAFF. DNA for the CDR3: TGTGCCAGCAGCTTAGAGGGGGCGAGGAGTCCTGAAGCTTTCTTT. The variable domain in full, with the rest retrieved from reference TRBV7-8 and TRBJ1-1, is GAGVSQSPRYKVAKRGQDVALRCDPISGHVSLFWYQQALGQGPEFLTYFQNEAQLDKSGLPSDRFFAERPEGSVSTLKIQRTQQEDSAVYLCASSLEGARSPEAFFGQGTRLTVV.

V usage is TRBV5-8 and J usage is TRBJ2-3; D might be TRBD2 (5 bases). Trimming left V 4 bases short and J 6 bases short, with 15 bases between. The length of the CDR3 is 14 residues. Germline V gene lookup returns CDR1 SGHTS and CDR2 YDEGEE. The CDR3 spells CASSAGGGLDTQYF. The CDR3 coding sequence is TGTGCCAGCAGCGCGGGCGGAGGTCTTGATACGCAGTATTTT.

The chain carries TRBV4-1 and TRBJ1-6, with D possibly being TRBD1 (6 bases). V lost 1 base and J lost 6, with 10 bases in between. CDR1 MGHRA and CDR2 YSYEKL come from the germline V gene. This CDR3 comprises 15 residues. The DNA of the CDR3 is TGCGCCAGCAGCCAAGTCGGAGGGGGTAATTCACCCCTCCACTTT. Translating it yields CASSQVGGGNSPLHF.

As for this clone: One end of the junction varies from germline; a read error may be responsible. This chain connects TRBV7-7 to TRBJ1-1; perhaps TRBD1 as D (6 bases). Germline V CDR1 and CDR2: SSHAT, FNYEAQ (reference sequence). This CDR3 contains 13 residues. The CDR3 nucleotides are TGTGCTAGCAGTTTCCGGACAGACACTGAAGCTTTCTTT. Its protein product is CASSFRTDTEAFF.

Within the sample, this clone is medium-sized (0.01 to 0.1%). The V and J genes are TRBV19 and TRBJ2-2, with D possibly called TRBD1 or TRBD2 (5 bases each). The CDR3 has 14 amino acids. The V end was cut by 3 bases, the J end by 0 bases, with 5 bases between. From germline, CDR1 is LNHDA and CDR2 SQIVND (reference sequence). In nucleotides, the CDR3 is TGTGCCAGTAGTATGGGACCGAACACCGGGGAGCTGTTTTTT. Translating gives CASSMGPNTGELFF.

The rearrangement uses TRBV5-4 and TRBJ2-7, with D perhaps TRBD1 or TRBD2 (5 bases each). The germline V gene encodes CDR1 SGHNT and CDR2 YYREEE (reference sequence). The V gene lost 0 bases and the J gene lost 5 bases, with 12 bases spanning the gap. This CDR3 comprises 14 residues. The CDR3 DNA reads TGTGCCAGCAGCTTGGCGGGGACGGAGGACGAGCAGTACTTC. This sequence encodes CASSLAGTEDEQYF.

This clone showed up just once. V gene TRBV10-3 combines with J gene TRBJ1-1, with D hard to call. Looked up from germline, CDR1 is ENHRY and CDR2 is SYGVKD. The CDR3 loop spans 13 amino acids. Trimming stripped 0 bases from V and 6 bases from J, with 8 bases between. CDR3 sequence (DNA): TGTGCCATCAGTGAGTCGGAAACCCCTGAAGCTTTCTTT. This codes for CAISESETPEAFF.

V is TRBV5-6 and J is TRBJ1-5; no firm D call. The germline V gene has CDR1 SGHDT and CDR2 YYEEEE. V was shortened by 0 bases and J by 3 bases, with 4 bases between the two germline ends. This CDR3 has 13 residues. CDR3 DNA sequence: TGTGCCAGCAGCTTGGGGGCCAATCAGCCCCAGCATTTT. It encodes CASSLGANQPQHF.

The chain employs TRBV5-4 and TRBJ2-7, with TRBD2 identical over 9 bases. Germline values: CDR1 SGHNT, CDR2 YYREEE (reference sequence). With V trimmed by 4 bases and J by 3 bases, 5 bases remained unmatched. The CDR3 totals 14 residues. CDR3 coding DNA: TGTGCCAGCAGCCCCGGACTAGCGAGCTACGAGCAGTACTTC. It yields the protein CASSPGLASYEQYF.

This clone was seen once. V is TRBV9 and J is TRBJ2-1, with TRBD1 as a possible D gene (6 bases). This CDR3 has 15 residues. Germline V gene lookup returns CDR1 SGDLS and CDR2 YYNGEE. V was pared by 0 bases and J by 3 bases, with 10 bases between. The CDR3 protein is CASSVGGQFYNEQFF. The CDR3 DNA follows: TGTGCCAGCAGCGTAGGGGGACAATTCTACAATGAGCAGTTCTTC.

The CDR3, as DNA: TGTGCCAGCTGGGAGGGCGGGAGCATTATGAACACTGAAGCTTTCTTT. Protein product: CASWEGGSIMNTEAFF. The J gene is TRBJ1-1, the V gene TRBV28; unclear D gene. Between the trimmed V and J ends, which lost 8 bases and 0 bases, there was a span of 19 bases. The CDR3 totals 16 residues. Germline V gene data show CDR1 as MDHEN and CDR2 as SYDVKM.

The CDR3 here is CASTLQGEGYNEQFF. In DNA form, the CDR3 reads TGTGCCAGCACCTTACAGGGGGAAGGCTACAATGAGCAGTTCTTC. The chain is built from TRBV28 and TRBJ2-1; 8 nucleotides match TRBD1. Trimming took 7 bases from V and 3 from J; bases not matched to a gene: 8. The length of the CDR3 is 15 residues. Germline CDR1 is MDHEN and CDR2 is SYDVKM. Full variable domain (outside the CDR3, taken from reference TRBV28 and TRBJ2-1): DVKVTQSSRYLVKRTGEKVFLECVQDMDHENMFWYRQDPGLGLRLIYFSYDVKMKEKGDIPEGYSVSREKKERFSLILESASTNQTSMYLCASTLQGEGYNEQFFGPGTRLTVL.

This chain joins TRBV15 and TRBJ1-5; D might be TRBD1 (5 bases). The CDR3 spans 17 residues. The germline CDR1 and CDR2 sequences are LNHNV and YYDKDF (reference sequence). Trimming took 0 bases from V and 8 from J, leaving 20 bases between them. In DNA form, the CDR3 reads TGTGCCACCAGCAGAGATCCCCCTAGCGCTCAAGGGGAGCCCCAGCATTTT. Its translation is CATSRDPPSAQGEPQHF.

The chain links TRBV7-2 to TRBJ2-7; D gene ambiguous. The CDR3 loop spans 13 amino acids. CDR1 SGHTA and CDR2 FQGNSA come from the germline V gene. Trimming removed 5 bases from V and 5 bases from J, with 13 bases in between. The CDR3 here is CASSPRQPHEQYF. The CDR3 DNA reads TGTGCCAGCAGCCCCCGCCAGCCCCACGAGCAGTACTTC.

This sequence joins TRBV21-1 and TRBJ2-4; the table gives TRBD2 as D, unverified against the DNA. TRBV21-1 is a pseudogene locus. This CDR3 spans 23 amino acids. CDR3 nucleotides: TGTGCCAGCAGCAAAGGGGCTCCTAGCGGGGGGCCAAACTTAACATTAGCCAAAAACATTCAGTACTTC. This gives the protein CASSKGAPSGGPNLTLAKNIQYF.

The gene calls are TRBV24-1 and TRBJ2-5, with D perhaps matching TRBD1 or TRBD2 (5 bases each). The V and J ends lost 2 bases and 6 bases respectively, with 6 bases between them. Germline V gene sequence: CDR1 KGHDR, CDR2 SFDVKD. The CDR3 loop spans 12 amino acids. In nucleotides, the CDR3 is TGTGCCACCAGTGATTGGGGGAAGACCCAGTACTTC. Amino acids: CATSDWGKTQYF.

This chain connects TRBV6-5 to TRBJ2-5; 8 nucleotides line up with TRBD1. The germline V gene has CDR1 MNHEY and CDR2 SVGAGI. Unmatched junction bases numbered 8, after V lost 6 bases and J lost 5 bases. The CDR3 length is 14 residues. The CDR3 coding sequence is TGTGCCAGCAGAGGGGGCAGGGGGCTGGAGACCCAGTACTTC. This codes for CASRGGRGLETQYF.

This sequence joins TRBV7-8 and TRBJ2-7, with D unclear. CDR3 length equals 12 residues. Germline V gene lookup returns CDR1 SGHVS and CDR2 FQNEAQ. Trimming took off 5 bases at V and 2 bases at J, with 7 bases between the two ends. The CDR3 region has the DNA TGTGCCAGCAGCGACTCGACCTACGAGCAGTACTTC. It is translated as CASSDSTYEQYF.

The chain carries TRBV2 and TRBJ1-5, with D perhaps matching TRBD1 (5 bases). V was cut by 5 bases and J by 3 bases, with 11 bases left in between. The CDR3 is 14 amino acids. Per the germline V gene, CDR1 is SNHLY and CDR2 is FYNNEI. The DNA of the CDR3 is TGTGCCAGCAGTCGGGACGGAACCAATCAGCCCCAGCATTTT. Translating gives CASSRDGTNQPQHF.

J is TRBJ2-5 and V is TRBV5-1; 10 nucleotides match TRBD2. Germline-derived CDR1 and CDR2 are SGHRS and YFSETQ. V lost 1 base, J lost 5 bases, and 8 bases stayed unmatched. The length of the CDR3 is 16 residues. In DNA, the CDR3 is TGCGCCAGCAGCTTGCGCTCTAGCGGGAGCGGGGAGACCCAGTACTTC. Its protein product is CASSLRSSGSGETQYF. The variable domain in full, with the rest retrieved from reference TRBV5-1 and TRBJ2-5, is KAGVTQTPRYLIKTRGQQVTLSCSPISGHRSVSWYQQTPGQGLQFLFEYFSETQRNKGNFPGRFSGRQFSNSRSEMNVSTLELGDSALYLCASSLRSSGSGETQYFGPGTRLLVL.

CDR3 in amino acids: CAWSALQGARGDTQYF. The CDR3 DNA sequence: TGTGCCTGGAGTGCCTTACAGGGGGCGCGGGGGGATACGCAGTATTTT. The chain couples TRBV30 to TRBJ2-3, with 9 bases fitting TRBD1. Germline-derived CDR1 and CDR2 are GTSNPN and SVGIG (reference sequence). The ends lost 1 base at V and 6 bases at J; junction bases unmatched: 11. The CDR3 runs to 16 residues. The entire variable domain, with the rest obtained from reference TRBV30 and TRBJ2-3, is as follows: SQTIHQWPATLVQPVGSPLSLECTVEGTSNPNLYWYRQAAGRGLQLLFYSVGIGQISSEVPQNLSASRPQDRQFILSSKKLLLSDSGFYLCAWSALQGARGDTQYFGPGTRLTVL.

The chain carries TRBV7-9 and TRBJ2-7; possibly TRBD2 for D (6 bases). Germline V CDR1 and CDR2: SEHNR, FQNEAQ (reference sequence). V shed 3 bases and J shed 6 bases, with 9 bases lying between them. The CDR3 is 12 amino acids. The CDR3 nucleotides read TGTGCCAGCAGCTTTTCGGGGGTCGAGCAGTACTTC. It codes for CASSFSGVEQYF.

This sequence joins TRBV9 and TRBJ2-7; 9 bases map to TRBD1. The CDR3 is 14 amino acids. With V trimmed by 0 bases and J by 3 bases, 1 base remained unmatched. CDR1 and CDR2 from the germline V gene are SGDLS and YYNGEE. The CDR3 coding sequence is TGTGCCAGCAGCGTAGCGGACAGGGGCTACGAGCAGTACTTC. Translated: CASSVADRGYEQYF.

The V gene is TRBV29-1, the J gene TRBJ2-3; D is unresolved. Trimming left V 3 bases short and J 4 bases short, with 8 bases between. Germline V CDR1 and CDR2: SQVTM, ANQGSEA. The CDR3 has 12 amino acids. CDR3 DNA sequence: TGCAGCGTTGAGTGGGAAGCAGATACGCAGTATTTT. Amino acid sequence: CSVEWEADTQYF.

The chain is built from TRBV10-1 and TRBJ2-7, with D possibly being TRBD1 (6 bases). The CDR3 has 13 residues. Trimming took 1 base from V and 6 from J, leaving 10 bases between them. Germline V gives CDR1 WNHNN, CDR2 SYGVQD (reference sequence). CDR3 region: CASSEYLQGEQYF. The CDR3 nucleotides read TGCGCCAGCAGTGAGTACTTACAGGGCGAGCAGTACTTC.